Detailed here is one T cell receptor (beta chain). Its antigen is still unknown. The CDR3 sequence is 14 residues long. Germline CDR1 is SGHAT and CDR2 is FQNNGV. Deletions cut 4 bases from V and 3 bases from J, with 12 bases between. This entry comes from a study of cytomegalovirus exposure and HLA in healthy donors. Study-wide points: An Asian-associated ancestry cluster reportedly showed fewer N-insertions than the approximately 670-donor mean in a later analysis. Associated with HLA alleles at 0.05 false discovery rate in a later analysis were over 15,000 TCR beta sequences. The classifier reportedly diagnosed cytomegalovirus status with high specificity and sensitivity. Later analysis identified several of the most significant clusters that appeared linked to common viral pathogens.

The PCR employed 60 Vbeta primers together with 13 Jbeta primers. Profiled with immunoSEQ multiplex PCR; TCRdb holds only in-frame clones, not every one. The sample records roughly 95,000 clones, 76% being singletons. The rearrangement joins TRBV11-2 to TRBJ2-5; a weak D match, TRBD2 (7 bases). The origin of this receptor is a young man in good health and CMV-seropositive. The source material was PBMCs. The CDR3 reads CASSSGEGEETQYF. The CDR3 DNA sequence: TGTGCCAGCAGCTCGGGGGAGGGGGAAGAGACCCAGTACTTC. The variable domain in full, completed from reference TRBV11-2 and TRBJ2-5, reads EAGVAQSPRYKIIEKRQSVAFWCNPISGHATLYWYQQILGQGPKLLIQFQNNGVVDDSQLPKDRFSAERLKGVDSTLKIQPAKLEDSAVYLCASSSGEGEETQYFGPGTRLLVL.